This T cell receptor beta chain comes out of a study of post-analysis software for immune sequencing data. Findings and caveats of the study: Compared with controls, patients showed significantly lower normalized Chao1 diversity. Strong co-clustering by F measure was seen for same-batch samples. There were four or five TRBV segments more frequent in patients than controls, and TRBV5-6, TRBV5-1 and TRBV20-1 were among them.

This clonotype has more than one count but fewer than ten. The antigen is not known. V lost 10 bases, J lost 2 bases, and 23 bases lay in between. The CDR3 runs 16 residues. The germline V gene encodes CDR1 ENHRY and CDR2 SYGVKD. Carried by the TCR beta cDNA libraries were unique molecular identifiers. cDNA molecules numbering approximately 500,000 came from roughly 1 to 10 million T cells. One entry per CDR3 protein, called by TCRdb with MiXCR from the PCR reads. The sample consists of about 770,000 distinct CDR3 sequences, about 43% of them appearing once. V is TRBV10-3 and J is TRBJ2-5; D tentatively fits TRBD1 or TRBD2 (5 bases each). Specimen: blood. The TCR was taken from a girl aged 10 to 17 with multiple sclerosis. The CDR3 nucleotides read TGTGCCACCAAAGCCGGGACCAGCGTGTCACAAGAGACCCAGTACTTC. Translation: CATKAGTSVSQETQYF.